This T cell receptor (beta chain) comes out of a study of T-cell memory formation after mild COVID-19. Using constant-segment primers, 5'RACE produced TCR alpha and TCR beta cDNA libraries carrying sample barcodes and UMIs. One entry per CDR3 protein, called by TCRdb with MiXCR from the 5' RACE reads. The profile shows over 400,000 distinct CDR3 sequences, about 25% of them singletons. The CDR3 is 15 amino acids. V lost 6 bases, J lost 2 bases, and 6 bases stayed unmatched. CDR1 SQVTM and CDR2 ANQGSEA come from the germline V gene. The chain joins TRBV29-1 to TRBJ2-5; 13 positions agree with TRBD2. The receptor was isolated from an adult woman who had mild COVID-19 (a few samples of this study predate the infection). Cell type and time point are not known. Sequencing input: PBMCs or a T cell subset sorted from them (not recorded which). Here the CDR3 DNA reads TGCAGCGTGGGGACTAGCGGGACCAAGCAAGAGACCCAGTACTTC. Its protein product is CSVGTSGTKQETQYF.